A single sample gave rise to the 21 T cell receptor beta chains below, sequenced in a study of glioma-infiltrating T cells. Using RNA template, CDR3s of TCR alpha and beta were amplified with iRepertoire arm-PCR. TCRdb itself ran the multiplex PCR reads through MiXCR, one entry per CDR3 protein. This table has some 93,000 distinct CDR3 sequences, about 37% appearing once. Sequencing was done on a sample of glioma tissue, nonneoplastic brain tissue, or PBMCs (not recorded which). The receptors originated from a human donor with low-grade glioma or glioblastoma, undergoing nonglioma brain surgery, or in good health (not recorded which).

This chain uses TRBV27 with TRBJ2-1; D remains ambiguous. The germline V gene has CDR1 MNHEY and CDR2 SMNVEV (reference sequence). The V gene lost 6 bases and the J gene lost 7 bases, with 19 bases spanning the gap. CDR3 length: 15 amino acids. CDR3 in DNA: TGTGCCAGCAGATTAGTGGCGGTGGGGTTAAATGAGCAGTTCTTC. It yields the protein CASRLVAVGLNEQFF.

As to this clonotype: A much larger clone differs by one base, so this may be a read error. The V gene is TRBV29-1, the J gene TRBJ1-5; perhaps TRBD1 as D (6 bases). The CDR3 totals 14 residues. Per the germline V gene, CDR1 is SQVTM and CDR2 is ANQGSEA. The CDR3 region has the DNA TGCAGCGTTTCCAGGGGTTCAGGGAATCGGCCCCAGCATTTT. Its translation: CSVSRGSGNRPQHF.

This clonotype was seen at least ten times. V gene TRBV11-3 combines with J gene TRBJ2-2; 10 bases map to TRBD2. V shed 4 bases and J 4 bases; nucleotides not matched to a gene: 12. Germline V gives CDR1 SGHNT, CDR2 YENEEA. There are 18 residues in the CDR3. CDR3 residues: CASSSGASGSSGTGELFF. The CDR3 DNA sequence: TGTGCCAGCAGCTCTGGAGCTAGCGGGAGTTCGGGCACCGGGGAGCTGTTTTTT.

The sample holds many counts of this clonotype. It may be a read error: a sequence one base away is much more abundant. CDR3 coding DNA: TGTGCCAGCAGCTTAGGCAATCAGCCCCAGCATTTT. Amino acid sequence: CASSLGNQPQHF. The chain joins TRBV7-9 to TRBJ1-5; D is undetermined. Trimming stripped 1 base from V and 2 bases from J, with 0 bases between. From germline, CDR1 is SEHNR and CDR2 FQNEAQ (reference sequence). The CDR3 runs 12 residues.

The rearrangement joins TRBV11-2 to TRBJ1-4; unclear D gene. This CDR3 region has 16 residues. Germline lookup yields CDR1 SGHAT and CDR2 FQNNGV. Trimming took off 5 bases at V and 4 bases at J, with 17 bases between the two ends. The CDR3 region has the DNA TGTGCCAGCAGCGCTCAGAGGGCGCGGAGTAATGAAAAACTGTTTTTT. Its translation: CASSAQRARSNEKLFF. The whole variable domain, remainder taken from reference TRBV11-2 and TRBJ1-4, is EAGVAQSPRYKIIEKRQSVAFWCNPISGHATLYWYQQILGQGPKLLIQFQNNGVVDDSQLPKDRFSAERLKGVDSTLKIQPAKLEDSAVYLCASSAQRARSNEKLFFGSGTQLSVL.

Remarks on this clonotype: A read error may be the cause here, since a much bigger clone is one base away. V gene TRBV18 combines with J gene TRBJ1-4; TRBD1 might be the D (5 bases). The CDR3 totals 15 residues. The germline V gene has CDR1 KGHSH and CDR2 LQKENI. V was trimmed by 4 bases and J by 0 bases, leaving 9 bases between them. The CDR3 nucleotides are TGTGCCAGCTCACGGGACGAGCCAACTAATGAAAAACTGTTTTTT. Protein sequence: CASSRDEPTNEKLFF. The whole variable domain, remainder taken from reference TRBV18 and TRBJ1-4, is NAGVMQNPRHLVRRRGQEARLRCSPMKGHSHVYWYRQLPEEGLKFMVYLQKENIIDESGMPKERFSAEFPKEGPSILRIQQVVRGDSAAYFCASSRDEPTNEKLFFGSGTQLSVL.

This clonotype was observed at least ten times. The genes are TRBV5-4 and TRBJ2-1; D unclear. The germline V gene encodes CDR1 SGHNT and CDR2 YYREEE (reference sequence). Trimming removed 0 bases at V and 5 bases at J, with 9 bases between. This CDR3 region has 14 residues. CDR3 sequence reads: CASSLGGLNNEQFF. The CDR3 nucleotides are TGTGCCAGCAGCTTGGGAGGCCTGAACAATGAGCAGTTCTTC.

In the case of this clonotype: The CDR3 carries no conserved terminal phenylalanine or tryptophan, so it likely arises from a read error. The rearrangement joins TRBV4-1 to TRBJ2-3, with a possible D match to TRBD2 (5 bases). The length of the CDR3 is 14 residues. The V end was cut by 3 bases, the J end by 1 base, with 8 bases between. CDR1 and CDR2 (germline): MGHRA, YSYEKL. CDR3 loop: CASSHLAGTDTQYL. For the CDR3, the DNA is TGCGCCAGCAGCCACCTAGCCGGCACAGATACGCAGTATCTT.

This clonotype was observed many times. The J gene is TRBJ2-1, the V gene TRBV5-1, with 12 bases lining up with TRBD2. The germline V gene has CDR1 SGHRS and CDR2 YFSETQ. The V segment lost 0 bases and the J segment 9 bases; nucleotides outside the gene matches: 4. This CDR3 region has 15 residues. CDR3 in amino acids: CASSLGLAGVGEQFF. CDR3 sequence (DNA): TGCGCCAGCAGCTTGGGACTAGCGGGAGTGGGTGAGCAGTTCTTC.

This clonotype was recorded many times. This chain links TRBV10-3 with TRBJ1-4; tentative D call: TRBD1 (6 bases). CDR3 length equals 15 residues. Between the trimmed V and J ends, which lost 0 bases and 3 bases, there was a span of 8 bases. Looked up from germline, CDR1 is ENHRY and CDR2 is SYGVKD. The CDR3 loop is CAISESGAANEKLFF. CDR3 sequence (DNA): TGTGCCATCAGTGAGTCGGGGGCGGCTAATGAAAAACTGTTTTTT.

This clonotype was seen repeatedly, ten times or more. The V and J genes are TRBV7-3 and TRBJ1-6; no clear D. Germline V lookup: CDR1 SGHTA, CDR2 FQGTGA. With 5 bases removed from V and 10 bases from J, the gap between germline ends came to 12 bases. CDR3 length: 13 amino acids. The CDR3 loop is CASSLDGWSPLHF. CDR3 nucleotides: TGTGCCAGCAGCCTGGATGGTTGGTCACCCCTCCACTTT.

In regard to this clonotype: This clone may be a read error of a much larger clone one base away. The chain employs TRBV29-1 and TRBJ1-1; maybe TRBD1 (5 bases). This CDR3 region has 11 residues. The germline CDR1 and CDR2 sequences are SQVTM and ANQGSEA. The CDR3 loop reads CRGGSSTEAFF. The CDR3 bases are TGCAGGGGGGGAAGCTCCACTGAAGCTTTCTTT.

This clonotype was seen many times. The chain links TRBV9 to TRBJ1-2; D ambiguous. This CDR3 comprises 14 residues. CDR1 SGDLS and CDR2 YYNGEE come from the germline V gene. Trimming left V 4 bases short and J 8 bases short, with 18 bases between. CDR3 residues: CASSPLHSPGGYTF. The CDR3 nucleotides are TGTGCCAGCAGCCCCCTTCACAGCCCCGGCGGCTACACCTTC.

This clonotype was seen repeatedly, ten times or more. The chain carries TRBV7-2 and TRBJ1-2, with D perhaps TRBD1 (6 bases). The CDR3 has 13 residues. Trimming cost V 5 bases and J 7 bases, with 14 bases left between them. Germline V gene sequence: CDR1 SGHTA, CDR2 FQGNSA. CDR3 loop: CASSLYRVGGYTF. Written as DNA, the CDR3 is TGTGCCAGCAGCCTCTACAGGGTGGGTGGCTACACCTTC.

This chain connects TRBV11-2 to TRBJ2-1; 7 bases are shared with TRBD2. The CDR3 covers 16 residues. After removal of 0 bases from V and 4 bases from J, the junction contained 6 bases not matched to a gene. Germline CDR1 and CDR2: SGHAT and FQNNGV. CDR3 amino acids: CASSLDTSGVYNEQFF. DNA for the CDR3: TGTGCCAGCAGCTTAGATACCAGCGGGGTTTACAATGAGCAGTTCTTC.

As regards this clonotype: One junction end does not reproduce the germline sequence, and a read error may be involved. J is TRBJ1-6 and V is TRBV15; D is unresolved. The CDR3 contains 14 residues. In germline, CDR1 is LNHNV, CDR2 YYDKDF (reference sequence). The CDR3 is CATKGSSYNSTLHF. CDR3 bases: TGTGCCACCAAAGGGAGCTCCTATAATTCAACCCTCCACTTT.

In its sample, this clonotype was seen many times. The chain is built from TRBV9 and TRBJ2-1; unclear D gene. V was shortened by 0 bases and J by 8 bases, with 12 bases between the two germline ends. Germline loops: CDR1 SGDLS, CDR2 YYNGEE. This CDR3 region has 14 residues. The CDR3 bases are TGTGCCAGCAGCGTAGTGGCAGCTTCAGATGAGCAGTTCTTC. It yields the protein CASSVVAASDEQFF.

The rearrangement joins TRBV30 to TRBJ2-3; possibly TRBD2 for D (6 bases). Trimming removed 0 bases at V and 3 bases at J, with 13 bases between. CDR3 length: 15 amino acids. The V gene's germline CDR1 is GTSNPN and CDR2 SVGIG (reference sequence). As DNA, the CDR3 is TGTGCCTGGAGTGTAGGAGGGAGTGGGACAGATACGCAGTATTTT. Translated: CAWSVGGSGTDTQYF.

For this clonotype: This is likely a read error, given that the CDR3 carries no conserved phenylalanine or tryptophan at its end. V gene TRBV7-9 combines with J gene TRBJ2-3; D possibly corresponds to TRBD1 (6 bases). CDR3 length: 17 amino acids. Per the germline V gene, CDR1 is SEHNR and CDR2 is FQNEAQ (reference sequence). V dropped 5 bases and J dropped 5 bases, with 23 bases sitting between them. The CDR3 DNA sequence: TGTGCCAGCAGCGCGACCTTAGGACAGTGCCTAGGAGATACGCAGTATTCT. This gives the protein CASSATLGQCLGDTQYS.

A note on this clonotype: A read error may explain this, as a much larger clone is one base away. The rearrangement joins TRBV5-1 to TRBJ1-1; D gene ambiguous. Germline CDR1 and CDR2: SGHRS and YFSETQ. Between the trimmed V and J ends, which lost 1 base and 2 bases, there was a span of 12 bases. The CDR3 extends over 15 amino acids. The chain's CDR3 is CASSLYVAVNTEAFF. The DNA of the CDR3 is TGCGCCAGCAGCTTGTACGTGGCAGTAAACACTGAAGCTTTCTTT.

About this clonotype: This clone may be a read error of a much larger clone one base away. V gene TRBV10-3 combines with J gene TRBJ2-1; D remains ambiguous. CDR1 is ENHRY, CDR2 SYGVKD, per germline. CDR3 length: 12 amino acids. This CDR3 is CTISESQYEQFF. The CDR3 DNA is TGTACCATCAGTGAGTCCCAGTATGAGCAGTTCTTC.